The 22 T cell receptor beta chains listed next were all sequenced from one sample in a study of T cells in women clearing cervical HPV infection. The assay was immunoSEQ multiplex PCR, and TCRdb's table has in-frame clones only and misses some. The sample totals about 20,000 clones. Source material: blood buffy coat. The receptors stem from a woman between 18 and 70 years old with a cervical HPV16 infection that either progressed to CIN3+ or cleared (not recorded which).

Turning to this clone: From the germline J gene comes the end of the CDR3, since the read stops 3 residues before it. The chain joins TRBV28 to TRBJ2-2, with 9 nucleotides matching TRBD1. Germline loops: CDR1 MDHEN, CDR2 SYDVKM. CDR3 length: 14 amino acids. V gave up 6 bases and J gave up 4 bases; unmatched junction bases: 3. The covered CDR3 bases are TGTGCCAGCAGGGGGGACAGGGCCACCGGGGAG. Its translation: CASRGDRATGE. The entire CDR3 reads CASRGDRATGELFF.

Turning to this clone: The read ends 3 residues shy of where the CDR3 ends; the end is completed using the germline J gene. V usage is TRBV7-6 and J usage is TRBJ2-1, with TRBD1 matching over 11 bases. Germline V gene sequence: CDR1 SGHVS, CDR2 FNYEAQ. V lost 4 bases and J lost 7; bases outside the gene matches: 6. The CDR3 is 15 residues long. The CDR3 here is CASSSRTGGLNEQFF. The CDR3 DNA, read in part, is TGTGCCAGCAGCTCAAGGACAGGGGGCCTGAATGAG.

Comments on this clone: The missing CDR3 end, 3 residues past where the read stops, is filled in from the germline J gene. This chain links TRBV6-2 or TRBV6-3 with TRBJ2-1; 7 nucleotides agree with TRBD1. After removal of 7 bases from V and 9 bases from J, the junction contained 6 bases not matched to a gene. This CDR3 is 12 amino acids long. From germline, CDR1 is MNHEY and CDR2 SVGEGT. CDR3 in amino acids: CASKRQGPEQFF. CDR3 DNA (partial): TGTGCCAGCAAACGACAGGGCCCTGAG.

As regards this clone: The missing CDR3 end, 3 residues past where the read stops, is filled in from the germline J gene. The chain combines TRBV9 with TRBJ2-1; perhaps TRBD2 as D (6 bases). The CDR3 runs 14 residues. Trimming removed 6 bases at V and 1 base at J, with 11 bases between. The germline V gene encodes CDR1 SGDLS and CDR2 YYNGEE. Here the CDR3 reads CASTRGTSYNEQFF. The part of the CDR3 DNA that was read is TGTGCCAGCACGCGGGGTACATCCTACAATGAG.

Regarding this clone: The DNA ends 3 residues before the CDR3 does, and the rest of the CDR3 is filled in from the germline J gene. The rearrangement links TRBV15 to TRBJ2-2, with no clear D. The germline V gene has CDR1 LNHNV and CDR2 YYDKDF (reference sequence). This CDR3 is 13 amino acids long. Incomplete CDR3 DNA: TGTGCCACCAGCAAAGAAACTAATGAAAAG. Translated, it gives CATSKETNEK. In full, the CDR3 is CATSKETNEKLFF.

Details on this clone: Read coverage stops 3 residues before the CDR3 terminus; the germline J gene supplies the remainder. The gene calls are TRBV7-9 and TRBJ1-2; D is unresolved. Germline V gene sequence: CDR1 SEHNR, CDR2 FQNEAQ (reference sequence). The CDR3 is 11 residues long. Partial CDR3 DNA: TGTGCCAGCAGCTTAGCACAGGGC. It yields the protein CASSLAQG. The whole CDR3 protein is CASSLAQGYTF.

With respect to this clone: The read terminates 3 residues before the CDR3 end, so the remaining end is supplied by the germline J gene. The chain joins TRBV20-1 to TRBJ2-3; D is possibly TRBD1 (6 bases). Trimming cost V 7 bases and J 5 bases, with 16 bases left between them. The germline V gene has CDR1 DFQATT and CDR2 SNEGSKA (reference sequence). CDR3 length equals 13 residues. The CDR3 DNA, read in part, is TGCAGTGGACGGCCAGGGGCGAGAGATACG. Amino acids: CSGRPGARDT. The complete CDR3 sequence is CSGRPGARDTQYF.

Comment on this clone: One junction end disagrees with the germline gene, perhaps due to a read error. Coverage ceases 3 residues before the CDR3 finishes, and the germline J gene fills in the end. Other nucleotide sequences in the sample specify the same CDR3. The chain employs TRBV5-1 and TRBJ1-3, with D perhaps matching TRBD1 (5 bases). Germline CDR1 and CDR2: SGHRS and YFSETQ. This CDR3 contains 16 residues. The CDR3 DNA, read in part, is TGCGCCAGCAGCTTGGTGGGACTGCAAGCTGGAAACACG. Its protein product is CASSLVGLQAGNT. The whole CDR3 reads CASSLVGLQAGNTIYF.

The CDR3: CASSTPQGAMTGELFF. The sequenced part of the CDR3 DNA is TGTGCCAGTAGTACCCCCCAGGGGGCGATGACCGGGGAG. J is TRBJ2-2 and V is TRBV19; 8 bases are a match to TRBD1. The read terminates 3 residues before the CDR3 end, so the remaining end is supplied by the germline J gene. The germline CDR1 and CDR2 sequences are LNHDA and SQIVND (reference sequence). Trimming removed 4 bases from V and 5 bases from J; junction bases left unmatched: 9. The CDR3 sequence is 16 residues long.

To note about this clone: The read stops 3 residues short of the end of the CDR3; the missing end is completed from the germline J gene. The genes are TRBV5-1 and TRBJ1-2, with D tentatively TRBD1 (5 bases). CDR3 length: 16 residues. CDR1 is SGHRS and CDR2 is YFSETQ in the germline V gene. The CDR3 sequence is CASSLAGGISYNDYTF. CDR3 bases read: TGCGCCAGCAGCTTGGCTGGGGGGATCTCCTACAATGAC. The whole variable domain, filled in from reference TRBV5-1 and TRBJ1-2, reads KAGVTQTPRYLIKTRGQQVTLSCSPISGHRSVSWYQQTPGQGLQFLFEYFSETQRNKGNFPGRFSGRQFSNSRSEMNVSTLELGDSALYLCASSLAGGISYNDYTFGSGTRLTVV.

Of note for this clone: The read comes to an end 3 residues before the CDR3 does, leaving the germline J gene to fill in the end. This chain joins TRBV7-9 and TRBJ2-1; perhaps TRBD2 as D (6 bases). Per the germline V gene, CDR1 is SEHNR and CDR2 is FQNEAQ (reference sequence). The CDR3 runs to 14 residues. Trimming took off 1 base at V and 5 bases at J, with 9 bases between the two ends. Incomplete CDR3 DNA: TGTGCCAGCAGCTTAGAGGGACTTCACAATGAG. It specifies CASSLEGLHNE. The whole CDR3 sequence reads CASSLEGLHNEQFF.

About this clone itself: From the germline J gene comes the end of the CDR3, since the read stops 3 residues before it. This sequence joins TRBV20-1 and TRBJ1-2, with TRBD1 as a possible D gene (6 bases). Trimming removed 6 bases from V and 7 bases from J, with 18 bases in between. The germline V gene encodes CDR1 DFQATT and CDR2 SNEGSKA (reference sequence). The CDR3 runs 13 residues. CDR3 amino acids: CSALTGQQGGYTF. CDR3 DNA (partial): TGCAGTGCGCTGACAGGCCAGCAGGGTGGC.

Points on this clone: The CDR3 goes on 3 residues after the read ends, and that part is filled in from the germline J gene. J is TRBJ2-4 and V is TRBV20-1, with 8 nucleotides matching TRBD1. Losses at the gene ends were 1 base for V and 6 bases for J; bases not matched to a gene: 5. The CDR3 spans 14 residues. CDR1 DFQATT and CDR2 SNEGSKA come from the germline V gene (reference sequence). The CDR3 loop reads CSARAPDRGNIQYF. CDR3 bases read: TGCAGTGCTAGAGCTCCTGACAGGGGAAACATT.

As concerns this clone: The observed sequence ends 3 residues before the CDR3 terminus, with the missing tail filled in from the germline J gene. The rearrangement links TRBV28 to TRBJ1-6, with TRBD1 identical over 8 bases. The CDR3 is 15 amino acids. The germline V gene encodes CDR1 MDHEN and CDR2 SYDVKM. The V segment lost 5 bases and the J segment 7 bases; nucleotides outside the gene matches: 7. Here the CDR3 reads CASSPLTGDNSPLHF. Partial CDR3 DNA: TGTGCCAGCAGTCCCCTGACAGGGGACAATTCACCC.

As regards this clone: The read stops 3 residues short of the end of the CDR3; the missing end is completed from the germline J gene. The gene calls are TRBV11-2 and TRBJ2-2; the D is unclear. This CDR3 region has 15 residues. Germline V gene lookup returns CDR1 SGHAT and CDR2 FQNNGV. The CDR3 reads CASSLEPSPVSPLFF. The covered CDR3 bases are TGTGCCAGCAGCTTAGAGCCGTCGCCGGTCTCACCG.

Comment on this clone: The DNA ends 3 residues before the CDR3 does, and the rest of the CDR3 is filled in from the germline J gene. This chain connects TRBV4-1 to TRBJ2-3; 7 positions agree with TRBD1. V dropped 1 base and J dropped 2; count of bases not matched to a gene: 9. The CDR3 length is 17 residues. In germline, CDR1 is MGHRA, CDR2 YSYEKL. The part of the CDR3 DNA that was read is TGCGCCAGCAGCCAAGGGTCCGGCAGGGGGTACACAGATACG. As protein: CASSQGSGRGYTDT. The CDR3 reads in full as CASSQGSGRGYTDTQYF.

Comments on this clone: Read sequence stops 3 residues before the CDR3 end, and the germline J gene provides the missing end. This sequence joins TRBV19 and TRBJ1-1; perhaps TRBD1 as D (5 bases). Between the trimmed V and J ends, which lost 4 bases and 4 bases, there was a span of 13 bases. The germline V gene encodes CDR1 LNHDA and CDR2 SQIVND (reference sequence). The CDR3 covers 14 residues. CDR3 amino acids: CASSSSPRGTEAFF. The DNA read from the CDR3 is TGTGCCAGTAGTAGCAGCCCAAGGGGCACTGAA.

A word on this clone: The read halts 3 residues ahead of the CDR3 end, with the missing end drawn from the germline J gene. The V gene is TRBV7-3, the J gene TRBJ2-3; D not resolved. Germline CDR1 and CDR2: SGHTA and FQGTGA. Trimming shortened V by 1 base and J by 5 bases, and 7 bases separated the two germline ends. This CDR3 is built from 13 residues. CDR3 residues: CASSLIVGDTQYF. CDR3 bases read: TGTGCCAGCAGCTTAATTGTCGGAGATACG.

Points on this clone: The CDR3 is cut off 3 residues early in the read; its end comes from the germline J gene. The chain couples TRBV6-2 or TRBV6-3 to TRBJ2-3; 8 bases match TRBD1. The CDR3 extends over 12 amino acids. Germline assignment: CDR1 MNHEY and CDR2 SVGEGT. The CDR3 DNA, read in part, is TGTGCCAGCAGTGACAGGGGAGAGACG. Protein sequence: CASSDRGET. The CDR3, in full, reads CASSDRGETQYF.

The sequenced CDR3 bases are TGTGCCAGCAGCCTGGAGGGGGCCAATGAA. Amino acid sequence: CASSLEGANE. In full, the CDR3 is CASSLEGANEAFF. This chain links TRBV5-5 with TRBJ1-1; 7 bases agree with TRBD1. The read ends 3 residues early relative to the CDR3; the germline J gene fills the gap. Losses at the gene ends were 4 bases for V and 7 bases for J; bases not matched to a gene: 7. Germline V CDR1 and CDR2: SGHKS, YYEKEE (reference sequence). This CDR3 is 13 amino acids long.

With respect to this clone: One junction end does not reproduce the germline sequence, and a read error may be involved. The CDR3 is cut off 3 residues early in the read; its end comes from the germline J gene. The same CDR3 also results from other DNA sequences found in this sample. The chain joins TRBV7-2 to TRBJ1-3; 8 nucleotides align to TRBD1. In germline, CDR1 is SGHTA, CDR2 FQGNSA. The length of the CDR3 is 15 residues. The sequenced CDR3 bases are TGTGCCAGCAGCTCCGGACAGGGAACAGGAAACACG. Its protein is CASSSGQGTGNT. The full CDR3 sequence reads CASSSGQGTGNTIYF.

For this clone: The read terminates 3 residues ahead of where the CDR3 ends, so the germline J gene completes it. This chain uses TRBV7-9 with TRBJ1-2, with no clear D. The CDR3 is 13 amino acids. Germline assignment: CDR1 SEHNR and CDR2 FQNEAQ (reference sequence). The DNA read from the CDR3 is TGTGCCAGCAGCTTAGTTGTACACAATGAC. It encodes CASSLVVHND. The complete CDR3 reads CASSLVVHNDYTF.